The 12 T cell receptor beta chains listed next were all sequenced from one sample in a study of cytomegalovirus exposure and HLA in healthy donors. Vbeta (60) and Jbeta (13) primers were used in the PCR. Clones were sequenced by immunoSEQ multiplex PCR, and TCRdb holds only the in-frame ones, with some missing. The sample lists 150,000 to 250,000 clones, around 77% seen once, with approximately 2% in the top ten. Sample: PBMCs. The receptors come from a man younger than 40 in good health and CMV-seronegative.

V is TRBV25-1 and J is TRBJ2-5; 12 nucleotides match TRBD2. The DNA matches TRBJ2-7 better at its end, which makes the J call doubtful. The CDR3 consists of 16 residues. CDR1 is MGHDK, CDR2 SYGVNS, per germline. The chain's CDR3 is CASSTGLAGTSYEQYF. CDR3 DNA sequence: TGTGCCAGCAGTACCGGACTAGCGGGAACCTCCTACGAGCAGTACTTC.

The gene calls are TRBV6-5 and TRBJ1-5; 7 bases fit TRBD1. CDR3 size: 15 residues. Per germline, CDR1 MNHEY and CDR2 SVGAGI. V shed 6 bases and J 4 bases; nucleotides not matched to a gene: 9. CDR3 DNA: TGTGCCAGCAGCTTAGGGGGCGTAAAAAATCAGCCCCAGCATTTT. Its translation: CASSLGGVKNQPQHF.

This rearrangement joins TRBV4-1 to TRBJ2-1; D unclear. CDR1 and CDR2 from the germline V gene are MGHRA and YSYEKL. V was clipped by 3 bases and J by 5 bases, with 14 bases between them. This CDR3 contains 15 residues. CDR3 amino acids: CASSQGDSANNEQFF. In DNA, the CDR3 is TGCGCCAGCAGCCAGGGTGACTCCGCTAACAATGAGCAGTTCTTC.

This chain links TRBV27 with TRBJ2-7, with D possibly TRBD1 on 6 matching bases. CDR3 length: 15 residues. Germline V gene sequence: CDR1 MNHEY, CDR2 SMNVEV (reference sequence). Trimming shortened V by 5 bases and J by 4 bases, and 18 bases separated the two germline ends. The CDR3 here is CASSPLGGMEYEQYF. The DNA of the CDR3 is TGTGCCAGCAGTCCCTTAGGGGGTATGGAGTACGAGCAGTACTTC.

V usage is TRBV27 and J usage is TRBJ1-5, with D unresolved. Deletions cut 6 bases from V and 15 bases from J, with 21 bases between. Looked up from germline, CDR1 is MNHEY and CDR2 is SMNVEV (reference sequence). This CDR3 is 13 amino acids long. CDR3 in amino acids: CASSYTGGTGMHF. The DNA of the CDR3 is TGTGCCAGCAGCTACACGGGAGGCACCGGCATGCATTTT.

This clone is a singleton in its sample. V gene TRBV5-4 combines with J gene TRBJ2-3, with D possibly matching TRBD2 (6 bases). Germline V gene data show CDR1 as SGHNT and CDR2 as YYREEE (reference sequence). The CDR3 length is 17 residues. With 6 bases removed from V and 0 bases from J, the gap between germline ends came to 20 bases. In DNA form, the CDR3 reads TGTGCCAGCACCATTTCCTTAGCGGCCTCTAGCACAGATACGCAGTATTTT. This codes for CASTISLAASSTDTQYF.

The chain is built from TRBV29-1 and TRBJ2-7; 11 nucleotides line up with TRBD2. The CDR3 runs 15 residues. Germline trimming cut 3 bases from V and 2 bases from J; bases unmatched to any gene: 6. Germline-derived CDR1 and CDR2 are SQVTM and ANQGSEA. CDR3 in DNA: TGCAGCGTTGAGGGACTAGCGGACCAAACCTACGAGCAGTACTTC. The encoded protein is CSVEGLADQTYEQYF.

The chain recombines TRBV7-3 with TRBJ1-2; unclear D gene. The V and J ends lost 5 bases and 2 bases respectively, with 12 bases between them. CDR1 SGHTA and CDR2 FQGTGA come from the germline V gene. The CDR3 is 14 amino acids. The CDR3 DNA reads TGTGCCAGCAGCCTAAACCCGGGAAACTATGGCTACACCTTC. Amino acid sequence: CASSLNPGNYGYTF. Using reference TRBV7-3 and TRBJ1-2 for the parts outside the CDR3, the full variable domain is GAGVSQTPSNKVTEKGKYVELRCDPISGHTALYWYRQSLGQGPEFLIYFQGTGAADDSGLPNDRFFAVRPEGSVSTLKIQRTERGDSAVYLCASSLNPGNYGYTFGSGTRLTVV.

The chain has TRBV7-3 and TRBJ2-3; TRBD2 agrees at 12 bases. CDR3 length equals 15 residues. Germline V CDR1 and CDR2: SGHTA, FQGTGA. V dropped 5 bases and J dropped 3; count of bases not matched to a gene: 3. CDR3: CASSNGLAGTDTQYF. The CDR3 region has the DNA TGTGCCAGCAGCAACGGACTAGCGGGAACAGATACGCAGTATTTT.

The chain joins TRBV6-1 to TRBJ2-7, with D hard to call. Trimming took off 4 bases at V and 2 bases at J, with 9 bases between the two ends. The CDR3 contains 13 residues. Germline V gene sequence: CDR1 MNHNS, CDR2 SASEGT. The CDR3 is CASSAYSTYEQYF. As DNA, the CDR3 is TGTGCCAGCAGTGCGTACAGTACCTACGAGCAGTACTTC.

The J gene is TRBJ2-5, the V gene TRBV7-9, with unresolved D. V lost 6 bases to trimming and J lost 5 bases, with 10 bases between them. Germline V gives CDR1 SEHNR, CDR2 FQNEAQ (reference sequence). The CDR3 is made up of 12 amino acids. This CDR3 is CASSATRETQYF. In DNA form, the CDR3 reads TGTGCCAGCAGTGCCACGAGGGAGACCCAGTACTTC. Based on the CDR3 plus reference TRBV7-9 and TRBJ2-5, the full variable domain is DTGVSQNPRHKITKRGQNVTFRCDPISEHNRLYWYRQTLGQGPEFLTYFQNEAQLEKSRLLSDRFSAERPKGSFSTLEIQRTEQGDSAMYLCASSATRETQYFGPGTRLLVL.

The chain links TRBV13 to TRBJ2-3, with TRBD2 identical over 10 bases. V was clipped by 6 bases and J by 3 bases; unmatched bases: 9. Germline assignment: CDR1 PRHDT and CDR2 FYEKMQ (reference sequence). The CDR3 has 16 amino acids. The CDR3 DNA reads as TGTGCCAGCAGGGCTAGCGGGAGCGGAGGGACAGATACGCAGTATTTT. Protein: CASRASGSGGTDTQYF.